Listed below are T cell receptor beta chains from one sample, sequenced in a study of shared clonotypes between healthy human individuals. The repertoire was sequenced with immunoSEQ multiplex PCR; TCRdb's copy has only in-frame clones and lacks some. The table lists about 1.9 million clones, 85% to 95% of them singletons, with 1.5% to 2% in the top ten. Sequencing was done on a sample of naive CD8+ T cells from PBMCs. The origin of the receptors is a young man in good health. Some clones in this sample may be carry-over from other donors' samples. Each CDR3 is given without its conserved first and last residue. Each record gives: J gene, V gene, D gene, CDR3 protein. D genes are given only for firm matches.

TRBJ2-7	TRBV11-1	-	ASSDQVTYEQY
TRBJ1-5	TRBV6-5	TRBD1	ASSPGGAGNQPQH
TRBJ1-2	TRBV29-1	-	SVDAIKMKYGYT
TRBJ1-3	TRBV18	TRBD1	ASSPRHPSGTASGNTIY
TRBJ1-1	TRBV19	-	ASTLPGEAF
TRBJ2-1	TRBV7-8	-	ASSPGLSLREQF
TRBJ1-5	TRBV15	-	ATSRGTLGNQPQH
TRBJ2-1	TRBV7-9	-	ASSPPGGLSYNEQF
TRBJ2-1	TRBV5-4	TRBD2	ASRAGGVYNEQF
TRBJ2-7	TRBV5-5	-	ASSLYRVDPYEQY
TRBJ2-7	TRBV7-8	-	ASSLGRTYEQY
TRBJ1-4	TRBV7-2	-	ASSLVPDLTLGEKLF
TRBJ1-5	TRBV28	-	ASSWMAGAFNQPQH
TRBJ1-2	TRBV27	-	ASRPGGANYGYT
TRBJ2-5	TRBV19	TRBD1	ASSNRDSPQETQY
TRBJ2-1	TRBV11-2	TRBD1	ASSLEGTGGYNEQF
TRBJ2-5	TRBV27	-	ASALGGPQETQY
TRBJ1-1	TRBV6-5	-	ASSYRGSPEAF
TRBJ2-1	TRBV5-1	-	ASSLAAPSSYNEQF
TRBJ2-7	TRBV6-6	-	AYGKADAEQY
TRBJ1-5	TRBV27	TRBD1	ASSVTGGGQPQH
TRBJ1-4	TRBV11-2	-	ASSLTGLYREKLF
TRBJ2-1	TRBV10-2	-	ASSGFGGRNEQF
TRBJ2-2	TRBV9	TRBD2	ASSPRLAGGLITGELF
TRBJ2-7	TRBV19	TRBD2	ASSDRLAGPYEQY
TRBJ1-1	TRBV19	-	ASSTLRQMNTEAF
TRBJ1-6	TRBV9	-	ASSVDGRSGNSPLH
TRBJ2-7	TRBV28	TRBD1	ASTGQGDSYEQY
TRBJ2-7	TRBV9	TRBD2	ASSVGREGPEQY
TRBJ2-3	TRBV27	-	ASDRGRDTQY
TRBJ2-1	TRBV29-1	-	SVETLEGSYNEQF
TRBJ2-1	TRBV13	-	ASSWRRSSYNEQF
TRBJ2-7	TRBV19	-	ASSASGMWGEQY
TRBJ2-7	TRBV15	-	ATSTKYSYEQY
TRBJ2-3	TRBV10-1	TRBD2	ASSESSSGGYTDTQY
TRBJ1-1	TRBV4-1	-	ASSQGMGRTEAF
TRBJ2-6	TRBV27	TRBD1	ASSLGTASRSGANVLT
TRBJ2-1	TRBV5-1	TRBD2	ASSVRLAGVGNEQF
TRBJ2-7	TRBV5-6	-	ASSLLIGGVAEQY
TRBJ2-1	TRBV6-1	TRBD1	ASSEWGQGAQDEQF
TRBJ1-2	TRBV19	TRBD1	ASSVSRTGDYGYT
TRBJ2-7	TRBV5-1	TRBD2	ASSLSGRAYEQY
TRBJ1-1	TRBV27	-	ASSLRSPDEAF
TRBJ1-5	TRBV11-2	TRBD1	ASSSGTAYSNQPQH
TRBJ2-2	TRBV18	TRBD2	ASSPPQLAGAGTGELF
TRBJ2-5	TRBV10-2	TRBD1	ASRDRGQETQY
TRBJ2-2	TRBV7-9	TRBD1	ASSHRTGDVSGELF
TRBJ2-5	TRBV29-1	-	SVWAWGEQY
TRBJ2-1	TRBV9	-	ASSSGQVWHEQF
TRBJ2-7	TRBV7-8	-	ASSFSQATYEQY
TRBJ2-7	TRBV4-3	-	ASSPQGGSGLRMTYEQY
TRBJ2-7	TRBV4-3	TRBD2	ASSLGLAGNSEQY
TRBJ2-7	TRBV5-5	-	ASSLGPLEQY
TRBJ1-1	TRBV7-9	-	ASSLGSTEAF
TRBJ2-5	TRBV7-9	TRBD2	ASSSSGREETQY